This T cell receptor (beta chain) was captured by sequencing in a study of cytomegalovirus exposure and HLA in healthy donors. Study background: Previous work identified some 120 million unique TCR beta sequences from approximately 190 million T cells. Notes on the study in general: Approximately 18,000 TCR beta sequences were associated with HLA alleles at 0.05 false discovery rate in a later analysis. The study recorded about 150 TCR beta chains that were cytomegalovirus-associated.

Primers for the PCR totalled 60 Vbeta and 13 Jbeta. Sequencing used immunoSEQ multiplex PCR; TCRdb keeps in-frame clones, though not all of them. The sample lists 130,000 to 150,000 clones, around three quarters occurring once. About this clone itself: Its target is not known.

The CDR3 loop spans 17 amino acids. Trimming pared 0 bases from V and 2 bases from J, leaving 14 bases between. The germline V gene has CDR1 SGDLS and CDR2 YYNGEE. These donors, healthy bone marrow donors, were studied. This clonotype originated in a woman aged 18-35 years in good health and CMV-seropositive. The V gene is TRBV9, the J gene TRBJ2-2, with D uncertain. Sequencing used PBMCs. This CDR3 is CASSVVLGQTNTGELFF. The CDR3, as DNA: TGTGCCAGCAGCGTAGTTTTGGGCCAGACCAACACCGGGGAGCTGTTTTTT.